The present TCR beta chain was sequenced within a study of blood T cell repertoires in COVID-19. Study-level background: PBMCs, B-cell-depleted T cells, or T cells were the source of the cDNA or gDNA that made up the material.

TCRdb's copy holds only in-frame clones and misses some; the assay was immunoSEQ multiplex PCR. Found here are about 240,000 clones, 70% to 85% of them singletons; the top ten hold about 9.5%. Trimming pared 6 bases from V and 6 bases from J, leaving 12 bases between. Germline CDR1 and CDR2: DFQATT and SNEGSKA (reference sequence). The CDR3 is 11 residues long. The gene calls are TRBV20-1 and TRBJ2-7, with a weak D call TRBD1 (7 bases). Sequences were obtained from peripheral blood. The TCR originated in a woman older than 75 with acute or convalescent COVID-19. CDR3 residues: CSARGDGEQYF. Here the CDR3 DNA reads TGCAGTGCCAGGGGGGACGGCGAGCAGTACTTC.